This TCR beta chain was observed in a study of cytomegalovirus exposure and HLA in healthy donors. Overall study results and limits: Rare sequences made up most TCRs, while some public TCRs were found in many donors.

Comment on this clone: Antigen unknown.

Trimming stripped 6 bases from V and 0 bases from J, with 14 bases between. In germline, CDR1 is MNHNY, CDR2 SVGAGI (reference sequence). CDR3 length: 16 amino acids. PCR employed 60 Vbeta and 13 Jbeta primers. Data came from immunoSEQ multiplex PCR; TCRdb stores just in-frame clones and leaves some out. Here the sample spans about 160,000 clones, around four fifths being singletons. The source is a man aged 18 to 30 in good health and CMV-seronegative. Sequencing was performed on PBMCs. The rearrangement links TRBV6-6 to TRBJ2-2; weak D call: TRBD1 (6 bases). CDR3 sequence (DNA): TGTGCCAGCAGCCCCAGAGGGGGTTCGAACACCGGGGAGCTGTTTTTT. Translation: CASSPRGGSNTGELFF.